The sequence of this TCR beta chain was determined in a study of T cell repertoires in cytomegalovirus infection. Study observations and caveats: In two of eight donors, the top clonotype was HLA-C-restricted CMV-specific.

MiXCR was run by TCRdb on the reads, yielding one entry per CDR3 protein. The table shows roughly 280,000 distinct CDR3 sequences, with less than 9.5% occurring only once. The CDR3 contains 16 residues. V was cut by 1 base and J by 0 bases, with 11 bases left in between. This clonotype occurred many times. Its matching antigen is unknown. Sequenced material: PBMCs. This TCR came from a human donor in good health (CMV status not recorded). Some clones in this sample may be carry-over from other donors' samples. The rearrangement uses TRBV12-3 or TRBV12-4 and TRBJ2-3; D unclear. In DNA, the CDR3 is TGTGCCAGCAGTTTAGAGGCTTTCCTTAGCACAGATACGCAGTATTTT. This sequence encodes CASSLEAFLSTDTQYF.